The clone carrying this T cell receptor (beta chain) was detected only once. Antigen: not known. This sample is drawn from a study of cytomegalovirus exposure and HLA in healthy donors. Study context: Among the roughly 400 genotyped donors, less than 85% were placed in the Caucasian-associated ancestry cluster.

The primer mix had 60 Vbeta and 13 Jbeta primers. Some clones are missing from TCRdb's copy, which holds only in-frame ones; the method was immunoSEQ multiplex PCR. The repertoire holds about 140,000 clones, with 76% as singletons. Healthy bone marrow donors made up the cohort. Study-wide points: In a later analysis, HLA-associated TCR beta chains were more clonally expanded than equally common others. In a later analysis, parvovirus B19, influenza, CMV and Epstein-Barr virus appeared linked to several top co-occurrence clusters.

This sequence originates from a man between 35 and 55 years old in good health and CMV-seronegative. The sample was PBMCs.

The CDR3 DNA reads as TGCGCCAGCCAACCGGGACAGCTAAATGAAAAACTGTTTTTT. This encodes CASQPGQLNEKLFF. J is TRBJ1-4 and V is TRBV5-1; 7 bases fit TRBD1. Germline V gene sequence: CDR1 SGHRS, CDR2 YFSETQ. The CDR3 totals 14 residues. J lost 5 bases, V lost 7 bases, and 8 bases had no gene match.